The source of this TCR beta chain is a study of CD4 T cells in relation to SARS-CoV-2 and coronaviruses. For the study at large: Convalescent donors were aged roughly 20 to 80, with median roughly 37 years.

CD4 enrichment then naive enrichment separated naive from memory CD4+ cells. The protocol was immunoSEQ multiplex PCR, while the TCRdb copy is restricted to in-frame clones and leaves out a portion. The data show tens of thousands of clones, with roughly four fifths seen just once and 3% to 4% held by the top ten. The J segment lost 2 bases and the V segment lost 4 bases, leaving 4 bases of the junction unmatched. Germline CDR1 and CDR2: MGHRA and YSYEKL. The CDR3 has 15 residues. This clone came up a few times. The antigen is unknown. The V gene is TRBV4-1, the J gene TRBJ2-5, with 10 bases fitting TRBD1. Sequencing was performed on memory CD4+ T cells from PBMCs, cultured in vitro. The sequence came from an adult with COVID-19. Here the CDR3 reads CASSRDRGFQETQYF. Here the CDR3 DNA reads TGCGCCAGCAGCCGGGACAGGGGTTTTCAAGAGACCCAGTACTTC.